The sequence of this TCR beta chain was determined in a study of sequential checkpoint blockade in melanoma (dated by TCRdb to between 2019 and 2020). In terms of the full investigation: Patients were assigned by 1:1 randomization to either first-line nivolumab followed by ipilimumab (arm A) or ipilimumab followed by nivolumab (arm B). Around 80% of the matched pre- and post-treatment tumor biopsy pairs came from the same lesion. TCRbeta immunosequencing was performed on DNA from roughly 90 pretreatment melanoma tumor samples. Maintenance nivolumab was given following each of the two trial sequences. For about two dozen patients, matched tumor biopsies were obtained before treatment and at week 13, following single-agent nivolumab (arm A) or ipilimumab (arm B).

General conclusions and limits of the study: Validation of the response-prediction model combining TCR metrics and mutation burden is needed in larger, independent patient cohorts. Patients whose tumor T-cell fraction and clonality increased by week 13 were about 30 times more likely to achieve clinical benefit. In the nivolumab-first arm (arm A), pretreatment tumor TIL clonality was associated with response (P = .04). Small sample sizes and reduced statistical power limited the analyses of tumor T-cell fraction within each arm. Tumor T-cell fraction and clonality were correlated with PD-L1 staining and CD8+ T-cell counts, but not with mutational load.

This sample's treatment or condition label indicates: randomized to nivolumab then ipilimumab (arm A) or the reverse (arm B). No trial patient had received prior DNA-damaging chemotherapy. Samples were obtained from patients with melanoma enrolled in CheckMate 064, a randomized, open-label phase II trial of sequential checkpoint blockade. Tumor TCR sequencing used genomic DNA from formalin-fixed paraffin-embedded (FFPE) tissue samples. The germline V gene encodes CDR1 MDHEN and CDR2 SYDVKM. Including the terminal cysteine and phenylalanine, the CDR3 comprises 16 residues. Only the CDR3 part of the read is kept: 48 bases, read in frame from the first base. Cut back by 5 bases and 3 bases, the V and J ends lie 17 bases apart. The immunoSEQ Assay was used to immunosequence TCRbeta CDR3 regions from genomic DNA. Before high-throughput sequencing, genomic DNA was amplified using bias-controlled multiplex PCR. In the paper's pipeline: To quantify the absolute abundance of each unique TCRbeta CDR3 region, the sequences were collapsed and filtered. Clonality was defined as 1 minus Pielou's evenness and was calculated using productive rearrangements only. Tumor T-cell fraction was calculated by normalizing TCRbeta template counts to the amount of usable DNA, which was estimated from several housekeeping genes. Clones with significantly greater frequencies in on-treatment versus baseline samples were identified using a previously published method. The clones in this table, taken by TCRdb from immuneACCESS, are in-frame only. Not every clone is retained; where verified, under half of the shortfall comes from an unresolved V gene, and the cause of the rest is unknown. Clone size and the V and J calls come from that table; the DNA yielded D and trimming. The sample has around 2,500 clones on record, around 21% of them singletons. Around a sixth of the sample is held by the ten biggest clonotypes.

Notes on this clone: Its antigen specificity is not known. No quality values exist for individual bases; no much larger clone is one base distant.

The chain joins TRBV28 to TRBJ2-4, and TRBD2 may be the D gene, going by 5 matching bases. This receptor was taken from a human donor with melanoma. Source: tumor tissue (inferred from file names), taken from a patient given nivolumab and ipilimumab in sequence. The nucleotides read TGTGCCAGCAGTAAACCTTACAATCGGGGCAAAAACATTCAGTACTTC. Its product reads: CASSKPYNRGKNIQYF. With all but the CDR3 taken from the reference TRBV28 and TRBJ2-4 genes, the full variable domain is: DVKVTQSSRYLVKRTGEKVFLECVQDMDHENMFWYRQDPGLGLRLIYFSYDVKMKEKGDIPEGYSVSREKKERFSLILESASTNQTSMYLCASSKPYNRGKNIQYFGAGTRLSVL.